These 25 T cell receptor beta chains were sequenced from one sample in a study of T cells in localized non-small cell lung cancer. Generated by immunoSEQ multiplex PCR, the TCRdb table keeps only in-frame clones and is missing some. The sample records some 85,000 clones, roughly 80% being singletons. The source material was PBMCs, sampled before any cancer treatment. These receptors came from a man aged 35 to 69 with stage II squamous cell lung carcinoma.

This clone is a singleton in its sample. This chain links TRBV4-3 with TRBJ1-5; D is uncertain. The germline CDR1 and CDR2 sequences are LGHNA and YSLEER. The CDR3 spans 16 residues. V shed 0 bases and J shed 5 bases, with 14 bases lying between them. This chain's CDR3 is CASSQEITAGYQPQHF. The CDR3 region has the DNA TGCGCCAGCAGCCAAGAGATTACTGCGGGGTATCAGCCCCAGCATTTT.

This clone has a handful of counts. The chain employs TRBV11-2 and TRBJ1-2; 8 bases align to TRBD1. J gave up 2 bases and V 10 bases, and 3 bases lay outside the gene matches. Germline assignment: CDR1 SGHAT and CDR2 FQNNGV. CDR3 length: 12 residues. The CDR3 reads CATRTGNYGYTF. CDR3 DNA: TGTGCCACCAGGACAGGGAACTATGGCTACACCTTC.

V usage is TRBV6-6 and J usage is TRBJ2-1; 7 bases are shared with TRBD1. V gave up 5 bases and J gave up 10 bases; unmatched junction bases: 8. The CDR3 has 13 residues. CDR1 is MNHNY, CDR2 SVGAGI, per germline (reference sequence). CDR3: CASSPQGENEQFF. Written as DNA, the CDR3 is TGTGCCAGCAGTCCTCAGGGGGAGAACGAGCAGTTCTTC.

The rearrangement links TRBV10-3 to TRBJ2-7, with 11 bases lining up with TRBD1. The V segment lost 4 bases and the J segment 4 bases; nucleotides outside the gene matches: 12. The CDR3 runs 17 residues. CDR1 is ENHRY and CDR2 is SYGVKD in the germline V gene. The CDR3 sequence is CAISALLWTGGEYEQYF. The CDR3 region has the DNA TGTGCCATCAGTGCCCTTTTGTGGACAGGGGGCGAATACGAGCAGTACTTC.

The chain combines TRBV29-1 with TRBJ2-7; no reliable D call. CDR1 SQVTM and CDR2 ANQGSEA come from the germline V gene. This CDR3 contains 13 residues. V shed 4 bases and J shed 0 bases, with 10 bases lying between them. DNA for the CDR3: TGCAGCGTTGTGACATCGAGCTCCTACGAGCAGTACTTC. This codes for CSVVTSSSYEQYF.

The chain carries TRBV25-1 and TRBJ1-6; weak D call: TRBD1 (5 bases). CDR1 MGHDK and CDR2 SYGVNS come from the germline V gene. The V gene lost 0 bases and the J gene lost 8 bases, with 8 bases spanning the gap. The CDR3 runs to 14 residues. CDR3: CASSEYRADSPLHF. In DNA, the CDR3 is TGTGCCAGCAGTGAATACAGGGCTGATTCACCCCTCCACTTT.

This rearrangement joins TRBV7-2 to TRBJ1-6; 8 positions match TRBD1. Per germline, CDR1 SGHTA and CDR2 FQGNSA. Trimming cost V 4 bases and J 6 bases; bases outside gene matches: 11. There are 17 residues in the CDR3. This CDR3 reads CASSYTGGFTVNSPLHF. The CDR3 bases are TGTGCCAGCAGCTACACAGGGGGATTCACGGTTAATTCACCCCTCCACTTT. Together with reference TRBV7-2 and TRBJ1-6, the CDR3 gives the full variable domain: GAGVSQSPSNKVTEKGKDVELRCDPISGHTALYWYRQSLGQGLEFLIYFQGNSAPDKSGLPSDRFSAERTGGSVSTLTIQRTQQEDSAVYLCASSYTGGFTVNSPLHFGNGTRLTVT.

The chain employs TRBV7-9 and TRBJ2-5, with TRBD1 matching 7 bases. Trimming at V came to 2 bases and at J to 5 bases, leaving 11 bases not matched to a gene. The germline CDR1 and CDR2 sequences are SEHNR and FQNEAQ (reference sequence). The CDR3 is made up of 16 amino acids. CDR3 protein: CASSLKRGHPGETQYF. In nucleotides, the CDR3 is TGTGCCAGCAGCTTAAAAAGGGGGCATCCAGGGGAGACCCAGTACTTC. The full variable domain, completed using reference TRBV7-9 and TRBJ2-5, is DTGVSQNPRHKITKRGQNVTFRCDPISEHNRLYWYRQTLGQGPEFLTYFQNEAQLEKSRLLSDRFSAERPKGSFSTLEIQRTEQGDSAMYLCASSLKRGHPGETQYFGPGTRLLVL.

Only one count was recorded for this clone. Other DNA sequences of this sample code for an identical CDR3. V gene TRBV30 combines with J gene TRBJ1-5, with D possibly being TRBD1 (6 bases). This CDR3 is 13 amino acids long. V was clipped by 2 bases and J by 7 bases, with 12 bases between them. CDR1 and CDR2 from the germline V gene are GTSNPN and SVGIG (reference sequence). As DNA, the CDR3 is TGTGCCTGGAGTCCGGGGGGCAGGCAGCCCCAGCATTTT. Translated, it gives CAWSPGGRQPQHF.

This clone was found once. V and J are TRBV7-2 and TRBJ1-2, with D perhaps matching TRBD1 (6 bases). V gave up 5 bases and J gave up 5 bases, with 15 bases separating them. CDR1 and CDR2 (germline): SGHTA, FQGNSA. The length of the CDR3 is 14 residues. The CDR3 nucleotides are TGTGCCAGCAGCCCCGCGGGGGCGAGTTATGGCTACACCTTC. Translating it yields CASSPAGASYGYTF.

The V gene is TRBV6-5, the J gene TRBJ1-3, with D tentatively TRBD1 (5 bases). The CDR3 runs 15 residues. Trimming took 5 bases from V and 7 from J, leaving 18 bases between them. The germline CDR1 and CDR2 sequences are MNHEY and SVGAGI. Here the CDR3 DNA reads TGTGCCAGCAGTCCGACCTTGGGGGTTGGGAACACCATATATTTT. Amino acid sequence: CASSPTLGVGNTIYF.

This chain links TRBV7-9 with TRBJ2-5; maybe TRBD1 (5 bases). Trimming cost V 5 bases and J 0 bases, with 16 bases left between them. Germline V gives CDR1 SEHNR, CDR2 FQNEAQ (reference sequence). This CDR3 spans 16 amino acids. Here the CDR3 DNA reads TGTGCCAGCAGCCCGCAAGGGGCGGCAGACCAAGAGACCCAGTACTTC. Translation gives CASSPQGAADQETQYF. Combining the CDR3 with reference TRBV7-9 and TRBJ2-5 gives the whole variable domain DTGVSQNPRHKITKRGQNVTFRCDPISEHNRLYWYRQTLGQGPEFLTYFQNEAQLEKSRLLSDRFSAERPKGSFSTLEIQRTEQGDSAMYLCASSPQGAADQETQYFGPGTRLLVL.

The chain carries TRBV7-9 and TRBJ2-5; D gene unclear. The length of the CDR3 is 13 residues. Germline CDR1 SEHNR, CDR2 FQNEAQ (reference sequence). The V and J ends lost 3 bases and 2 bases respectively, with 7 bases between them. The CDR3 loop is CASSLLGQETQYF. In DNA, the CDR3 is TGTGCCAGCAGCTTGCTGGGGCAAGAGACCCAGTACTTC.

This clone appeared a few times. The genes are TRBV5-1 and TRBJ1-1; a possible D gene is TRBD1 (6 bases). Germline V gene data show CDR1 as SGHRS and CDR2 as YFSETQ. V lost 3 bases and J lost 3, with 9 bases in between. The CDR3 covers 13 residues. CDR3 sequence (DNA): TGCGCCAGCAGCTCGAGGGGGGACACTGAAGCTTTCTTT. Its protein is CASSSRGDTEAFF.

The rearrangement uses TRBV7-8 and TRBJ1-6; the D gene is possibly TRBD1 (6 bases). Germline V gene sequence: CDR1 SGHVS, CDR2 FQNEAQ. This CDR3 is 14 amino acids long. V was trimmed by 6 bases and J by 10 bases, leaving 16 bases between them. The CDR3 DNA follows: TGTGCCAGCAGTTCACAGGGTAGAAGGTCACCCCTCCACTTT. Translated: CASSSQGRRSPLHF. The whole variable domain, remainder taken from reference TRBV7-8 and TRBJ1-6, is GAGVSQSPRYKVAKRGQDVALRCDPISGHVSLFWYQQALGQGPEFLTYFQNEAQLDKSGLPSDRFFAERPEGSVSTLKIQRTQQEDSAVYLCASSSQGRRSPLHFGNGTRLTVT.

CDR3 amino acids: CASSLSLYNEQFF. The CDR3 DNA reads as TGTGCCAGCAGTTTATCACTCTACAATGAGCAGTTCTTC. The genes are TRBV27 and TRBJ2-1; D uncertain. There are 13 residues in the CDR3. The germline CDR1 and CDR2 sequences are MNHEY and SMNVEV (reference sequence). The germline V and J ends were trimmed by 0 bases and 3 bases, with 3 bases remaining between them.

This chain joins TRBV4-1 and TRBJ2-7; the D gene is possibly TRBD2 (6 bases). The CDR3 loop spans 15 amino acids. The V end was cut by 3 bases, the J end by 3 bases, with 15 bases between. Looked up from germline, CDR1 is MGHRA and CDR2 is YSYEKL. The CDR3 DNA follows: TGCGCCAGCAGCCAGGGGCCCGGGACTTACTACGAGCAGTACTTC. Amino acid sequence: CASSQGPGTYYEQYF.

V and J are TRBV27 and TRBJ2-3; 11 nucleotides agree with TRBD1. This CDR3 is built from 17 residues. Losses at the gene ends were 1 base for V and 5 bases for J; bases not matched to a gene: 8. Germline V gene lookup returns CDR1 MNHEY and CDR2 SMNVEV (reference sequence). CDR3 DNA: TGTGCCAGCAGTTTATTGGGGGACAGGGGGGCTGGAGATACGCAGTATTTT. The encoded protein is CASSLLGDRGAGDTQYF.

A word on this clone: Other DNA sequences in the same sample also yield this CDR3. V usage is TRBV30 and J usage is TRBJ1-2; D might be TRBD1 (6 bases). The CDR3 spans 11 residues. The germline V gene encodes CDR1 GTSNPN and CDR2 SVGIG (reference sequence). Trimming stripped 0 bases from V and 8 bases from J, with 7 bases between. This CDR3 reads CAWSVGGGYTF. CDR3 bases: TGTGCCTGGAGTGTAGGGGGAGGCTACACCTTC. Full variable domain (remainder filled in from reference TRBV30 and TRBJ1-2): SQTIHQWPATLVQPVGSPLSLECTVEGTSNPNLYWYRQAAGRGLQLLFYSVGIGQISSEVPQNLSASRPQDRQFILSSKKLLLSDSGFYLCAWSVGGGYTFGSGTRLTVV.

The chain recombines TRBV29-1 with TRBJ2-5; no clear D gene. Per the germline V gene, CDR1 is SQVTM and CDR2 is ANQGSEA. Deletions cut 7 bases from V and 3 bases from J, with 6 bases between. CDR3 length: 10 residues. CDR3 loop: CSGVEETQYF. The CDR3 coding sequence is TGCAGCGGGGTAGAAGAGACCCAGTACTTC.

The chain uses TRBV19 and TRBJ2-7; TRBD1 might be the D (6 bases). Looked up from germline, CDR1 is LNHDA and CDR2 is SQIVND (reference sequence). V was clipped by 3 bases and J by 1 base, with 13 bases between them. CDR3 length equals 15 residues. The CDR3 DNA reads TGTGCCAGTAGTATCTCAGGGGTATCATCCTACGAGCAGTACTTC. Its translation is CASSISGVSSYEQYF.

CDR3 protein: CASSGGGFNTGELFF. The CDR3 bases are TGTGCCAGCAGCGGAGGGGGGTTTAACACCGGGGAGCTGTTTTTT. The genes are TRBV7-9 and TRBJ2-2; D is tentatively TRBD1 or TRBD2 (6 bases each). The CDR3 consists of 15 residues. Germline assignment: CDR1 SEHNR and CDR2 FQNEAQ (reference sequence). Trimming removed 5 bases at V and 2 bases at J, with 12 bases between. The full variable domain, with the rest looked up from reference TRBV7-9 and TRBJ2-2, is DTGVSQNPRHKITKRGQNVTFRCDPISEHNRLYWYRQTLGQGPEFLTYFQNEAQLEKSRLLSDRFSAERPKGSFSTLEIQRTEQGDSAMYLCASSGGGFNTGELFFGEGSRLTVL.

The chain has TRBV7-8 and TRBJ2-1; a possible D gene is TRBD1 (6 bases). Trimming removed 5 bases at V and 10 bases at J, with 18 bases between. Germline loops: CDR1 SGHVS, CDR2 FQNEAQ. CDR3 length equals 14 residues. The CDR3 DNA reads TGTGCCAGCAGCCATCGACTCCAACAGGGAGAGCAGTTCTTC. This translates into CASSHRLQQGEQFF.

The V call is TRBV19, the J call TRBJ2-1, with D uncertain. V gave up 1 base and J gave up 7 bases, with 14 bases separating them. CDR1 is LNHDA, CDR2 SQIVND, per germline (reference sequence). This CDR3 is built from 15 residues. CDR3 coding DNA: TGTGCCAGTAGTATAGTGCCCCCCGATCGGAATGAGCAGTTCTTC. It is translated as CASSIVPPDRNEQFF. Drawing the rest from reference TRBV19 and TRBJ2-1, the complete variable domain is DGGITQSPKYLFRKEGQNVTLSCEQNLNHDAMYWYRQDPGQGLRLIYYSQIVNDFQKGDIAEGYSVSREKKESFPLTVTSAQKNPTAFYLCASSIVPPDRNEQFFGPGTRLTVL.

The count of this clone is one. This chain connects TRBV7-8 to TRBJ2-5; D remains ambiguous. The CDR3 spans 13 residues. Germline CDR1 SGHVS, CDR2 FQNEAQ. V dropped 1 base and J dropped 3 bases, with 6 bases sitting between them. In DNA, the CDR3 is TGTGCCAGCAGCTTAGATTCGAAAGAGACCCAGTACTTC. This codes for CASSLDSKETQYF.